These T cell receptor beta chains were read from a single sample in a study of cytomegalovirus exposure and HLA in healthy donors. TCRdb keeps only in-frame clones here, not all; method: immunoSEQ multiplex PCR. The top ten clones hold around 22% of a sample with some 140,000 clones, 86% of them seen once. The sequencing sample was made of PBMCs. The receptors were sampled from a man aged 18 to 30 in good health and CMV-seropositive. Each CDR3 is given with its conserved first and last residue. A D gene is named only where the DNA matches it firmly. The size field is filled for only some rows; it gives once, few, many or a size class.

TRBV25-1	16	-	TRBJ1-6	TRBD1	TGTGCCAGCAGTGAATCGGGGACAGGGGGCCGATCACCCCTCCACTTT	CASSESGTGGRSPLHF
TRBV5-4	14	-	TRBJ2-7	-	TGTGCCAGCAGCGGCCAGGGGAAGGCCTACGAGCAGTACTTC	CASSGQGKAYEQYF
TRBV7-2	13	-	TRBJ1-2	TRBD1	TGTGCCAGCAGCCCGGGACAGGTCTATGGCTACACCTTC	CASSPGQVYGYTF
TRBV7-2	16	-	TRBJ2-1	TRBD2	TGTGCCAGCAGCTCACCAGCGGGGGTCCAATACAATGAGCAGTTCTTC	CASSSPAGVQYNEQFF
TRBV30	12	once	TRBJ2-5	TRBD1	TGTGCCTGGGACAGGGCCCAAGAGACCCAGTACTTC	CAWDRAQETQYF
TRBV5-1	13	once	TRBJ1-1	TRBD1	TGCGCCAGCAGCAAGGACAGGGACACTGAAGCTTTCTTT	CASSKDRDTEAFF
TRBV6-1	15	-	TRBJ1-4	-	TGTGCCAGCAGTGAAGTTCCCGGGATAAGGGAAAAACTGTTTTTT	CASSEVPGIREKLFF
TRBV19	14	once	TRBJ2-5	-	TGTGCCAGTAGTATAGCCATTCCGCCGGGGACCCAGTACTTC	CASSIAIPPGTQYF
TRBV19	17	-	TRBJ2-7	TRBD2	TGTGCCAGTAGTATATTCGTTGGTAGCGGGGAGACCTACGAGCAGTACTTC	CASSIFVGSGETYEQYF
TRBV7-3	14	-	TRBJ2-1	-	TGTGCCAGCAGCTTAGGAGGGAGGATCGATGAGCAGTTCTTC	CASSLGGRIDEQFF
TRBV6-4	14	-	TRBJ2-3	-	TGTGCCAGCAGTGCGTCAGGGGATACAGATACGCAGTATTTT	CASSASGDTDTQYF
TRBV15	14	-	TRBJ1-2	-	TGTGCCACCAGCAGTGGACAGAGGGACTATGGCTACACCTTC	CATSSGQRDYGYTF
TRBV5-7	16	once	TRBJ2-7	TRBD1	TGTGCCAGCAGCAAGAAACGGACAGGACGAATCTACGAGCAGTACTTC	CASSKKRTGRIYEQYF
TRBV7-2	14	-	TRBJ2-5	-	TGTGCCAGCAGCTTAGCGTCAGTCCAAGAGACCCAGTACTTC	CASSLASVQETQYF
TRBV2	15	-	TRBJ1-2	TRBD1	TGTGCCAGCGTCGAGGACAACAGGGGAGGTTCTGGCTACACCTTC	CASVEDNRGGSGYTF
TRBV6-5	13	-	TRBJ1-5	-	TGTGCCAGCAGTCCAGACAGATCATGGCCCCAGCATTTT	CASSPDRSWPQHF
TRBV6-5	15	-	TRBJ2-5	TRBD1	TGTGCCAGCAAAACCCAGACAGGGGGCAGGGAGACCCAGTACTTC	CASKTQTGGRETQYF
TRBV5-6	16	-	TRBJ2-2	TRBD1	TGTGCCAGCAGCTTGGTAGGGACAGCGAACACCGGGGAGCTGTTTTTT	CASSLVGTANTGELFF
TRBV5-8	15	-	TRBJ1-6	-	TGTGCCAGCAGCAAGTCGAGCTCCTATAATTCACCCCTCCACTTT	CASSKSSSYNSPLHF
TRBV7-8	15	-	TRBJ2-3	TRBD1	TGTGCCAGCAGCCCGGGACAGGACAGCACAGATACGCAGTATTTT	CASSPGQDSTDTQYF
TRBV10-3	14	-	TRBJ1-5	-	TGTGCCACCGCAGGGTTTGAAGGCAATCAGCCCCAGCATTTT	CATAGFEGNQPQHF
TRBV6-5	13	-	TRBJ1-2	TRBD1	TGTGCCAGTCGGGGTACAGGGGCTCGGGGCTACACCTTC	CASRGTGARGYTF
TRBV30	14	-	TRBJ1-5	-	TGTGCCTGGAAATATAGCGGAAGCAATCAGCCCCAGCATTTT	CAWKYSGSNQPQHF
TRBV11-2	15	once	TRBJ2-1	-	TGTGCCAGCAGCCGGGGTGGGGGGTTCTACAATGAGCAGTTCTTC	CASSRGGGFYNEQFF
TRBV11-2	12	few	TRBJ2-7	-	TGTGCCAGCAGCTTTAGCGGCTACGAGCAGTACTTC	CASSFSGYEQYF
TRBV15	13	-	TRBJ2-2	-	TGTGCCACCAGCAGAGCTAACACCGGGGAGCTGTTTTTT	CATSRANTGELFF
TRBV6-1	15	-	TRBJ1-3	TRBD1	TGTGCCTCTTACGCACTGGACAGGGCCGGAAACACCATATATTTT	CASYALDRAGNTIYF
TRBV7-9	12	few	TRBJ2-1	-	TGTGCCAGCAGCTTAGGGGGCAGTGAGCAGTTCTTC	CASSLGGSEQFF
TRBV9	15	-	TRBJ2-3	TRBD1	TGTGCCAGCAGCGCGACAGGGTCGAGAAAAGATACGCAGTATTTT	CASSATGSRKDTQYF
TRBV5-1	17	-	TRBJ2-7	TRBD1	TGCGCCAGCAGATACATGGGAGGGGGACAGGGAGCCTACGAGCAGTACTTC	CASRYMGGGQGAYEQYF
TRBV10-2	17	-	TRBJ2-7	-	TGCGCCAGCAGGGACCCCCGGGGGTTAGCGGAGCGCTACGAGCAGTACTTC	CASRDPRGLAERYEQYF
TRBV19	17	-	TRBJ1-1	TRBD1	TGTGCCAGTAGTATCCCCCCGGACAGGGGCCTCGACACTGAAGCTTTCTTT	CASSIPPDRGLDTEAFF
TRBV30	15	-	TRBJ2-7	TRBD2	TGTGCCTGGAGTGTACAGGCGGGAGGGTCCTACGAGCAGTACTTC	CAWSVQAGGSYEQYF
TRBV7-9	15	few	TRBJ2-6	TRBD1	TGTGCCAGCAGGTTGACAGGGTCTGGGGCCAACGTCCTGACTTTC	CASRLTGSGANVLTF
TRBV7-9	15	-	TRBJ1-6	TRBD1	TGTGCCAGCAGCCCATCCGGGACAGTGAATTCACCCCTCCACTTT	CASSPSGTVNSPLHF